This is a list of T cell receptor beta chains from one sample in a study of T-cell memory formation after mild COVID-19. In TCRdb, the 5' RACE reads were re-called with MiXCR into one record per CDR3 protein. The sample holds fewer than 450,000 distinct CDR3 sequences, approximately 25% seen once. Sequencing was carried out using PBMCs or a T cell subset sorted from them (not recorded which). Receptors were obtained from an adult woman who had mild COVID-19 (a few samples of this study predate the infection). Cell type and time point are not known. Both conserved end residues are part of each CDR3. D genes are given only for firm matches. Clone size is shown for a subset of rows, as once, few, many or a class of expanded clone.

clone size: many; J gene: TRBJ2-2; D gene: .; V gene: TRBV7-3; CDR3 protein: CASSLRRQGRAGELFF; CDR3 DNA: TGTGCCAGCAGCTTAAGGAGGCAGGGAAGGGCCGGGGAGCTGTTTTTT
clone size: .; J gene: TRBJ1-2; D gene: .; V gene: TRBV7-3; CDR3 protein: CASSLGRMPGFNYGYTF; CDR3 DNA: TGTGCCAGCAGCTTGGGCCGGATGCCCGGCTTTAACTATGGCTACACCTTC
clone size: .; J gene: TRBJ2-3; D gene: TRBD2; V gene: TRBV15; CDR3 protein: CATSRAGRSLEDTQYF; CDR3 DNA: TGTGCCACCAGCAGAGCCGGGAGGAGCTTGGAGGATACGCAGTATTTT
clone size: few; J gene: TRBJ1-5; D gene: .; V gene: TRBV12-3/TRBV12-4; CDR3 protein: CASSFRGVDNQPQHF; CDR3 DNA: TGTGCCAGCAGTTTTAGGGGGGTCGACAATCAGCCCCAGCATTTT
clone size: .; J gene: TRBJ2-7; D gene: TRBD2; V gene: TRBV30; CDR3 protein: CASGTSGRGEQYF; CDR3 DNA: TGTGCCTCCGGGACTAGCGGGAGAGGCGAGCAGTACTTC
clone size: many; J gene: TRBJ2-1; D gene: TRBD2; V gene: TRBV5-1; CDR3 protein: CASSFRLAGGSYNEQFF; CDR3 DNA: TGCGCCAGCAGCTTTCGACTAGCGGGGGGATCCTACAATGAGCAGTTCTTC
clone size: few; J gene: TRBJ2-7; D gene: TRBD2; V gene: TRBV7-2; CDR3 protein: CASSQGRGVYEQYF; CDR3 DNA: TGTGCCAGCAGTCAGGGGCGGGGGGTCTACGAGCAGTACTTC
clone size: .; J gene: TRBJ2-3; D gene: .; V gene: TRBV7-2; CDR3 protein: CASRSTTIPTDTQYF; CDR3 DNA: TGTGCCAGCAGATCAACCACGATCCCCACAGATACGCAGTATTTT
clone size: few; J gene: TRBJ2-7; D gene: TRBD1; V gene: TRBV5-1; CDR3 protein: CASSTGKLTGRYEQYF; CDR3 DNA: TGCGCCAGCAGCACGGGAAAATTGACAGGGCGATACGAGCAGTACTTC
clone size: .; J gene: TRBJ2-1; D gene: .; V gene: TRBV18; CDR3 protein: CASSRRDRNNEQFF; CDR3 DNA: TGTGCCAGCTCCCGGAGGGACAGAAACAATGAGCAGTTCTTC
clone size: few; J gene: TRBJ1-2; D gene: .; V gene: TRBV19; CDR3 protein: CASMGRRQDGYTF; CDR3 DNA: TGTGCCAGTATGGGCCGGAGACAGGATGGCTACACCTTC
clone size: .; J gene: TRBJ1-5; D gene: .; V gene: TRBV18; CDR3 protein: CASSPGGPRPQHF; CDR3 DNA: TGTGCCAGCTCACCTGGGGGCCCCCGGCCCCAGCATTTT
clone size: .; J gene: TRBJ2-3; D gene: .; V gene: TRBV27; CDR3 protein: CASWDLVGTDTQYF; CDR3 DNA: TGTGCCAGCTGGGACCTGGTGGGCACAGATACGCAGTATTTT
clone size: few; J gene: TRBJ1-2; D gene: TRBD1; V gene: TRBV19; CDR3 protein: CASTLRGQGYGYTF; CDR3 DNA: TGTGCCAGTACCCTGAGGGGACAGGGGTATGGCTACACCTTC
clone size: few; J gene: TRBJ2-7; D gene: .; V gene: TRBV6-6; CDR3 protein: CASSYSGSGPSKQYF; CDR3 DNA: TGTGCCAGCAGTTACTCGGGGTCCGGGCCCAGCAAGCAGTACTTC
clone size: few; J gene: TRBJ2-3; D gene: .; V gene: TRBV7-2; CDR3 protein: CASSQFHTQYF; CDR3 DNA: TGTGCCAGCAGCCAGTTCCATACGCAGTATTTT
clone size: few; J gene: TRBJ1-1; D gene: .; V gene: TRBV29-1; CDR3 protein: CSVALNTEAFF; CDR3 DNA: TGCAGCGTTGCATTGAACACTGAAGCTTTCTTT
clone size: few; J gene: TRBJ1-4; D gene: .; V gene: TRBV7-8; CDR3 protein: CASSLARGLQTGKLFF; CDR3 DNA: TGTGCCAGCAGCTTAGCGCGTGGACTCCAGACTGGAAAACTGTTTTTT
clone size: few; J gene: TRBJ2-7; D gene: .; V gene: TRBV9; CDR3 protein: CASSVGTTRGYEQYF; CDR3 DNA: TGTGCCAGCAGCGTCGGGACAACGAGGGGCTACGAGCAGTACTTC
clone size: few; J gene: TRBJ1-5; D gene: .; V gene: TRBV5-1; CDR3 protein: CASSLVPGESQPQHF; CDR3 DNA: TGCGCCAGCAGCTTGGTACCGGGGGAAAGTCAGCCCCAGCATTTT
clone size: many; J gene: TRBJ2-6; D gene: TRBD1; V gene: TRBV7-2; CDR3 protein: CASSAGQGFVPGANVLTF; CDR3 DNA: TGTGCCAGCAGCGCGGGACAGGGATTTGTGCCTGGGGCCAACGTCCTGACTTTC
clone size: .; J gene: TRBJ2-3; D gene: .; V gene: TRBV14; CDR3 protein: CASSQGHNTPDTQYF; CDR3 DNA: TGTGCCAGCAGCCAAGGTCATAATACACCAGATACGCAGTATTTT
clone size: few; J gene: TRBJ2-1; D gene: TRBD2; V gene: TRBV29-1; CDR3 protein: CSVELAGGGKEQFF; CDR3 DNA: TGCAGCGTTGAACTAGCGGGGGGAGGCAAGGAGCAGTTCTTC